Below, 17 T cell receptor beta chains from the same sample are listed, as sequenced in a study of technical replicates of blood from several donors. Assay used: immunoSEQ multiplex PCR; TCRdb lists only in-frame clones, some missing. This sample has about 100,000 clones, with roughly 95% found just once. Sequencing input: T cells isolated from PBMCs. The source is a human donor in good health.

The V and J genes are TRBV6-1 and TRBJ2-7; a weak D match, TRBD2 (6 bases). This CDR3 has 13 amino acids. The germline CDR1 and CDR2 sequences are MNHNS and SASEGT. V shed 4 bases and J shed 3 bases, with 10 bases lying between them. CDR3 DNA sequence: TGTGCCAGCAGTGGGAGGGTTGACTACGAGCAGTACTTC. Translation: CASSGRVDYEQYF.

In nucleotides, the CDR3 is TGTGCCAGCAGCCAAGTAGCGGGGTACAGCACAGATACGCAGTATTTT. This translates into CASSQVAGYSTDTQYF. V usage is TRBV14 and J usage is TRBJ2-3, with 8 bases lining up with TRBD2. This CDR3 contains 16 residues. J was trimmed by 0 bases and V by 1 base; bases with no gene match: 3. Germline assignment: CDR1 SGHDN and CDR2 FVKESK.

The chain employs TRBV27 and TRBJ1-2; 10 bases match TRBD1. Germline V CDR1 and CDR2: MNHEY, SMNVEV (reference sequence). The V and J ends lost 5 bases and 4 bases, in that order; junction bases with no gene match: 16. CDR3 size: 18 residues. The CDR3 DNA reads as TGTGCCAGCAGTCAAAGGCCGGGACAGGGGTTCAGAATCTATGGCTACACCTTC. It encodes CASSQRPGQGFRIYGYTF.

This chain connects TRBV11-2 to TRBJ1-1; D perhaps matches TRBD1 (5 bases). This CDR3 contains 14 residues. CDR1 is SGHAT and CDR2 is FQNNGV in the germline V gene. Trimming cost V 2 bases and J 1 base, with 8 bases left between them. The CDR3 region is CASSLQGGNTEAFF. The CDR3 DNA reads as TGTGCCAGCAGCTTACAGGGAGGGAACACTGAAGCTTTCTTT.

This chain links TRBV28 with TRBJ1-5; D uncertain. The ends were cut back, 6 bases at V and 2 bases at J, with 17 bases in the middle. Germline values: CDR1 MDHEN, CDR2 SYDVKM. The CDR3 has 16 amino acids. The CDR3 here is CASRTSDLSGNQPQHF. CDR3 coding DNA: TGTGCCAGCAGGACTTCGGATCTTTCTGGCAATCAGCCCCAGCATTTT.

The chain combines TRBV29-1 with TRBJ1-2, with TRBD1 matching 7 bases. This CDR3 spans 13 amino acids. V gave up 7 bases and J gave up 1 base; unmatched junction bases: 6. The germline V gene has CDR1 SQVTM and CDR2 ANQGSEA. The CDR3 DNA reads as TGCAGCGACGACAGGGACGATAACTATGGCTACACCTTC. Protein: CSDDRDDNYGYTF.

The chain recombines TRBV29-1 with TRBJ2-3; 7 nucleotides line up with TRBD1. V lost 0 bases to trimming and J lost 8 bases; unmatched junction nucleotides: 8. Germline loops: CDR1 SQVTM, CDR2 ANQGSEA. There are 14 residues in the CDR3. The CDR3 coding sequence is TGCAGCGTTGAAGACCAGGGGGTTGATGGTACGCAGTATTTT. It codes for CSVEDQGVDGTQYF.

The chain joins TRBV27 to TRBJ2-2; D not certain. Trimming removed 6 bases at V and 2 bases at J, with 7 bases between. CDR1 and CDR2 (germline): MNHEY, SMNVEV (reference sequence). The CDR3 totals 13 residues. The CDR3 DNA sequence: TGTGCCAGCAGCTCACATAACACCGGGGAGCTGTTTTTT. As protein: CASSSHNTGELFF.

This clone was recorded only once. This chain connects TRBV19 to TRBJ2-3, with 11 bases that match TRBD2. Unmatched junction bases numbered 4, after V lost 4 bases and J lost 1 base. Germline V CDR1 and CDR2: LNHDA, SQIVND (reference sequence). CDR3 length: 16 amino acids. CDR3 sequence: CASSTGTSGGTDTQYF. Written as DNA, the CDR3 is TGTGCCAGTAGTACCGGGACTAGCGGAGGCACAGATACGCAGTATTTT.

This chain links TRBV7-9 with TRBJ2-1; TRBD1 might be the D (5 bases). Trimming removed 3 bases at V and 5 bases at J, with 11 bases between. This CDR3 is 14 amino acids long. Germline V CDR1 and CDR2: SEHNR, FQNEAQ (reference sequence). The CDR3: CASSFWGYNNEQFF. The CDR3 DNA follows: TGTGCCAGCAGCTTCTGGGGCTACAACAATGAGCAGTTCTTC.

The genes are TRBV6-6 and TRBJ2-1; D is possibly TRBD1 (5 bases). V was trimmed by 5 bases and J by 0 bases, leaving 11 bases between them. CDR1 is MNHNY and CDR2 is SVGAGI in the germline V gene (reference sequence). The CDR3 totals 15 residues. The CDR3 loop is CASSQQVGSYNEQFF. The CDR3 coding sequence is TGTGCCAGCAGTCAACAGGTGGGCTCCTACAATGAGCAGTTCTTC.

The table lists this clone with a count of one. The chain links TRBV4-1 to TRBJ2-7; no firm D call. CDR1 and CDR2 (germline): MGHRA, YSYEKL. With 1 base removed from V and 5 bases from J, the gap between germline ends came to 9 bases. There are 13 residues in the CDR3. The DNA of the CDR3 is TGCGCCAGCAGCCAAGTAGTCATTGACGAGCAGTACTTC. Translating it yields CASSQVVIDEQYF.

The chain uses TRBV9 and TRBJ2-7; D not resolved. The CDR3 contains 14 residues. Germline V gene lookup returns CDR1 SGDLS and CDR2 YYNGEE. V dropped 4 bases and J dropped 0 bases, with 11 bases sitting between them. For the CDR3, the DNA is TGTGCCAGCAGCCCTCAGGCTGGCTCCTACGAGCAGTACTTC. Translation gives CASSPQAGSYEQYF.

J is TRBJ2-7 and V is TRBV28; TRBD1 matches at 9 bases. V lost 5 bases and J lost 3; bases outside the gene matches: 8. Per the germline V gene, CDR1 is MDHEN and CDR2 is SYDVKM. The CDR3 has 15 amino acids. The CDR3 region has the DNA TGTGCCAGCAGTACCCACGGGACAGGGAGCTACGAGCAGTACTTC. This translates into CASSTHGTGSYEQYF.

The chain has TRBV15 and TRBJ2-7; TRBD2 might be the D (5 bases). The germline V gene encodes CDR1 LNHNV and CDR2 YYDKDF (reference sequence). The CDR3 has 13 amino acids. V shed 3 bases and J shed 2 bases, with 8 bases lying between them. The CDR3 spells CATSSQRTYEQYF. Here the CDR3 DNA reads TGTGCCACCAGCAGCCAGCGGACCTACGAGCAGTACTTC.

The chain is built from TRBV25-1 and TRBJ1-4; D is possibly TRBD1 (6 bases). CDR1 is MGHDK, CDR2 SYGVNS, per germline. This CDR3 has 15 residues. Trimming took off 3 bases at V and 5 bases at J, with 13 bases between the two ends. The CDR3 reads CASSDPTTGNEKLFF. The CDR3 nucleotides are TGTGCCAGCAGTGATCCCACGACAGGAAATGAAAAACTGTTTTTT.

V usage is TRBV19 and J usage is TRBJ1-1, with TRBD1 matching 9 bases. Germline V CDR1 and CDR2: LNHDA, SQIVND (reference sequence). This CDR3 spans 14 amino acids. Trimming removed 7 bases from V and 5 bases from J; junction bases left unmatched: 8. The CDR3 sequence is CASKVTGTGTEAFF. CDR3 bases: TGTGCCAGTAAGGTGACAGGGACAGGGACTGAAGCTTTCTTT.